Following are 2 T cell receptor beta chains from one sample sequenced in a study of T-cell memory formation after mild COVID-19. TCRdb analysed the 5' RACE reads with MiXCR anew, one entry per CDR3 protein. The data show 30,000 to 40,000 distinct CDR3 sequences, approximately 10% seen once. The sample taken for sequencing was PBMCs or a T cell subset sorted from them (not recorded which). Receptor source: a man aged 18 to 29 who had mild COVID-19 (a few samples of this study predate the infection). Cell type and time point are not known.

This clonotype has a count of ten or more. The chain recombines TRBV4-1 with TRBJ2-2; TRBD1 might be the D (5 bases). This CDR3 region has 15 residues. Per germline, CDR1 MGHRA and CDR2 YSYEKL. V was trimmed by 1 base and J by 2 bases, leaving 8 bases between them. As DNA, the CDR3 is TGCGCCAGCAGCCAAGGGCAGGGCAACACCGGGGAGCTGTTTTTT. Translation gives CASSQGQGNTGELFF.

This clonotype was counted many times. The CDR3 is CASSFTGVNTEAFF. The CDR3 nucleotides read TGTGCCAGCAGCTTCACAGGAGTGAACACTGAAGCTTTCTTT. The chain combines TRBV7-9 with TRBJ1-1; D may be TRBD1 (5 bases). Germline V CDR1 and CDR2: SEHNR, FQNEAQ (reference sequence). Trimming stripped 3 bases from V and 0 bases from J, with 8 bases between. This CDR3 is built from 14 residues.